The source of this T cell receptor (beta chain) is a study of cytomegalovirus exposure and HLA in healthy donors. Across the study: Of all 370 or so donors who were genotyped, around 79% belonged to the Caucasian-associated ancestry cluster.

Primers: 60 Vbeta forward and 13 Jbeta reverse. The repertoire was sequenced with immunoSEQ multiplex PCR; TCRdb's copy has only in-frame clones and lacks some. The repertoire consists of about 200,000 clones, with approximately 80% occurring once and the leading ten covering under 0.85%. The clonotype originates from a boy aged 2-15 years in good health and CMV-seronegative. The sample comprised PBMCs.

The CDR3 coding sequence is TGTGCCAGCAGGGGGCGCTTACTAGCGGGAGTTTCCTACGAGCAGTACTTC. It encodes CASRGRLLAGVSYEQYF. This sequence joins TRBV11-3 and TRBJ2-7; TRBD2 matches at 11 bases. From germline, CDR1 is SGHNT and CDR2 YENEEA. V was clipped by 6 bases and J by 1 base; unmatched bases: 11. This CDR3 comprises 17 residues.